This entry is about one T cell receptor beta chain. Its antigen is unidentified. Noted treatment: oral pan-JAK inhibitor, 5-10 mg twice daily. Individuals with alopecia areata gave both lesional scalp punch biopsies and peripheral blood for collection. The germline V gene has CDR1 SGHRS and CDR2 YFSETQ. The CDR3 spans 14 residues. Trimming stripped 1 base from V and 8 bases from J, with 10 bases between. Investigators isolated RNA and reverse transcribed it into cDNA to act as the sequencing template. TCRdb's table, derived via immunoSEQ multiplex PCR, lists solely in-frame clones and lacks some. The sample yields about 250,000 clones, around three fifths seen once. The data were obtained in a study of CD8+ T cells in alopecia areata. The study, taken as a whole, reports: Any link of baseline CD8+ expansion to response, resting on one nonresponder, remains uncertain. Clonality in lesional scalp, especially alopecia totalis/universalis, exceeded that of normal scalp.

The material sequenced was CD4+ T cells sorted from blood, taken around week 53, from a patient treated with tofacitinib. The rearrangement uses TRBV5-1 and TRBJ1-6; D is perhaps TRBD1 (6 bases). This sequence was found in a human donor with alopecia areata. The CDR3 DNA follows: TGCGCCAGCAGCTTGAACAGGGAGGATTCACCCCTCCACTTT. Translating it yields CASSLNREDSPLHF.